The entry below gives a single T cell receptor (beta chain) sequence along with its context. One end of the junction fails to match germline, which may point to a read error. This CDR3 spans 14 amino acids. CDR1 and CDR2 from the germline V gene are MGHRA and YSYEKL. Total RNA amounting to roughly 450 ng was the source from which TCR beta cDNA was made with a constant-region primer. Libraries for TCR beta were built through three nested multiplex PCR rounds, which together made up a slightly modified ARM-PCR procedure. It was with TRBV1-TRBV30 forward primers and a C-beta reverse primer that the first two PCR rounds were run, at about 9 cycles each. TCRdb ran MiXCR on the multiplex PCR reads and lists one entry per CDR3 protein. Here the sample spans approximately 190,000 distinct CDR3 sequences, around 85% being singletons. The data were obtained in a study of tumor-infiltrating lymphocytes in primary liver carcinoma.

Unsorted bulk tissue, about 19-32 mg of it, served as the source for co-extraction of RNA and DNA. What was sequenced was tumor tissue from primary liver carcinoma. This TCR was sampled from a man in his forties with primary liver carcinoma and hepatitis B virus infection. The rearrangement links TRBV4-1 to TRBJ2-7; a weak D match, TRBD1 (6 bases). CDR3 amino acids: CASSQNRDKEEQYF. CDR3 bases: TGCGCCAGCAGCCAAAATAGGGACAAGGAGGAGCAGTATTTC.